What follows describes a single TCR beta chain. This sample is part of a study of blood T cell repertoires in COVID-19. Study-level information: Specimens from acute and convalescent COVID-19 originated in the United States, Italy and Spain. PBMCs, B-cell-depleted T cells, or T cells were the source of the cDNA or gDNA that made up the material.

In the source study's methods: Reference gene primers were amplified, and this amplification served to estimate nucleated cell counts. Method: immunoSEQ multiplex PCR; TCRdb's copy keeps in-frame clones and lacks some. V and J calls and clone size are copied from that table; D and trimming were computed from the DNA. The data contain some 30,000 clones, over 75% of them singletons. The specimen sequenced was peripheral blood. The receptor was derived from an older woman with active COVID-19.

The CDR3 is CTSSQAGQGQSNQPQHF. The DNA for the CDR3 is TGCACCAGCAGCCAAGCCGGACAGGGGCAGTCTAATCAGCCCCAGCATTTT. This chain uses TRBV1 with TRBJ1-5; the table's D gene call, TRBD1, was not cross checked with the DNA. TRBV1 is termed a pseudogene. The CDR3 spans 17 residues.